These 29 T cell receptor beta chains came from one sample sequenced in a study of Ad26.COV2.S vaccination and SARS-CoV-2 variants (dated by TCRdb to about 2021). The receptor library was made with the immunoSEQ multiplex PCR assay. Sourced from immuneACCESS, this table was stored by TCRdb with only in-frame sequences that have V and J called. A share of the clones is absent; for the studies checked, an unresolved V gene accounts for under half, and the remainder has no known explanation. The sample table contains 400,000 to 450,000 clones; only one count was recorded for 90% of them. The ten largest account for 10% to 15% of the sample. Reading the label with the study, this specimen's treatment or condition is: some 20 received Ad26.COV2.S at low or high dose, single or two shots; roughly 5 received placebo; per-sample allocation not given. For vaccine and placebo recipients, repertoires were sequenced using samples collected on day 63 after the first injection.

The sample was peripheral blood, taken in a trial of Ad26.COV2.S vaccine versus placebo. These TCRs come from a person between 18 and 59 years old who received the Ad26.COV2.S COVID-19 vaccine or a placebo.

The rearrangement links TRBV2 to TRBJ2-4; TRBD2 aligns across 7 bases. The length of the CDR3 is 17 residues. V was clipped by 1 base and J by 0 bases; unmatched bases: 6. The V gene's germline CDR1 is SNHLY and CDR2 FYNNEI. Here the CDR3 reads CASSEERGTIAKNIQYF. For the CDR3, the DNA is TGTGCCAGCAGTGAAGAAAGAGGGACTATAGCCAAAAACATTCAGTACTTC.

V usage is TRBV24-1 and J usage is TRBJ2-1; 9 nucleotides agree with TRBD2. In germline, CDR1 is KGHDR, CDR2 SFDVKD. V lost 6 bases to trimming and J lost 2 bases; unmatched junction nucleotides: 4. This CDR3 contains 15 residues. CDR3 region: CATSPGTSPYNEQFF. The DNA of the CDR3 is TGTGCCACCAGTCCCGGGACTAGCCCCTACAATGAGCAGTTCTTC.

This chain uses TRBV6-5 with TRBJ1-1, with D possibly being TRBD1 (5 bases). Per the germline V gene, CDR1 is MNHEY and CDR2 is SVGAGI. V was pared by 7 bases and J by 7 bases, with 16 bases between. The CDR3 extends over 13 amino acids. The CDR3 region has the DNA TGTGCCAGCACTCCCCCAGGGCGTAGTGAAGCTTTCTTT. Protein: CASTPPGRSEAFF.

The chain recombines TRBV6-4 with TRBJ2-2, with a tentative D call TRBD2 (5 bases). The germline CDR1 and CDR2 sequences are MRHNA and SNTAGT. The CDR3 length is 13 residues. V was pared by 6 bases and J by 5 bases, with 10 bases between. The CDR3 loop reads CASRTGSTGELFF. The CDR3 region has the DNA TGTGCCAGCAGGACGGGGAGTACCGGGGAGCTGTTTTTT.

This clone appeared once. The chain recombines TRBV7-8 with TRBJ2-1; 7 bases fit TRBD2. The germline CDR1 and CDR2 sequences are SGHVS and FQNEAQ. V trimming: 2 bases; J trimming: 5 bases; junction bases outside the gene matches: 3. The CDR3 runs 14 residues. The DNA of the CDR3 is TGTGCCAGCAGCTTACTCGCGGGAGACAATGAGCAGTTCTTC. The encoded protein is CASSLLAGDNEQFF.

CDR3 nucleotides: TGTGCCAGCAGTGGAGGCGGGGGGCGGGCGGCAGATACGCAGTATTTT. Translating it yields CASSGGGGRAADTQYF. V usage is TRBV6-2 or TRBV6-3 and J usage is TRBJ2-3, with TRBD2 matching over 8 bases. In germline, CDR1 is MNHEY, CDR2 SVGEGT. The CDR3 is 16 residues long. Trimming removed 5 bases from V and 4 bases from J; junction bases left unmatched: 11.

A single count supports this clone. Other nucleotide sequences in the sample specify the same CDR3. The rearrangement uses TRBV4-3 and TRBJ1-5; a possible D gene is TRBD1 (6 bases). The V gene lost 0 bases and the J gene lost 6 bases, with 6 bases spanning the gap. The CDR3 is 13 amino acids. CDR1 is LGHNA, CDR2 YSLEER, per germline. CDR3 residues: CASSQDRGQPQHF. The CDR3 nucleotides read TGCGCCAGCAGCCAAGACAGGGGTCAGCCCCAGCATTTT.

The chain joins TRBV28 to TRBJ2-7, with 9 nucleotides matching TRBD1. The V gene end was trimmed by 6 bases and the J gene end by 6 bases; junction bases not matched to a gene: 12. This CDR3 spans 15 amino acids. Germline V gene data show CDR1 as MDHEN and CDR2 as SYDVKM. Here the CDR3 DNA reads TGTGCCAGCAGGCCAACCGGGACAGGGATCCCCGAGCAGTACTTC. This codes for CASRPTGTGIPEQYF.

This clone was found once. The gene calls are TRBV11-2 and TRBJ2-3; D is possibly TRBD1 (6 bases). The CDR3 spans 14 residues. Trimming cost V 5 bases and J 4 bases, with 13 bases left between them. CDR1 and CDR2 from the germline V gene are SGHAT and FQNNGV. CDR3 loop: CASSTRDISDTQYF. The CDR3 coding sequence is TGTGCCAGCAGCACAAGGGACATCTCAGATACGCAGTATTTT. Full variable domain (missing parts from reference TRBV11-2 and TRBJ2-3): EAGVAQSPRYKIIEKRQSVAFWCNPISGHATLYWYQQILGQGPKLLIQFQNNGVVDDSQLPKDRFSAERLKGVDSTLKIQPAKLEDSAVYLCASSTRDISDTQYFGPGTRLTVL.

This chain links TRBV9 with TRBJ2-3; tentatively, D is TRBD2 (5 bases). Trimming cost V 5 bases and J 2 bases, with 12 bases left between them. This CDR3 is built from 14 residues. The germline gives CDR1 SGDLS, CDR2 YYNGEE. The DNA of the CDR3 is TGTGCCAGCAGACCGGACGGACTCACAGATACGCAGTATTTT. Protein: CASRPDGLTDTQYF.

This clone has just one count. J is TRBJ1-5 and V is TRBV6-1; D might be TRBD1 (5 bases). The V gene's germline CDR1 is MNHNS and CDR2 SASEGT. V gave up 1 base and J gave up 3 bases, with 10 bases separating them. CDR3 length equals 15 residues. The CDR3 region has the DNA TGTGCCAGCAGTGAAGAGGGACGCCACAATCAGCCCCAGCATTTT. It is translated as CASSEEGRHNQPQHF.

The rearrangement uses TRBV7-9 and TRBJ2-5; 9 bases fit TRBD1. The CDR3 has 15 residues. Germline V gene data show CDR1 as SEHNR and CDR2 as FQNEAQ (reference sequence). J lost 5 bases, V lost 3 bases, and 7 bases had no gene match. For the CDR3, the DNA is TGTGCCAGCAGCTTGCGGGACAGGGACGTGGAGACCCAGTACTTC. Translated, it gives CASSLRDRDVETQYF.

This chain uses TRBV28 with TRBJ2-7; 11 nucleotides match TRBD2. The germline CDR1 and CDR2 sequences are MDHEN and SYDVKM. CDR3 size: 14 residues. The ends lost 4 bases at V and 4 bases at J; junction bases unmatched: 3. As DNA, the CDR3 is TGTGCCAGCAGTTGGACTAGCGGGCCATACGAGCAGTACTTC. Translated, it gives CASSWTSGPYEQYF.

V usage is TRBV7-2 and J usage is TRBJ2-7; D ambiguous. V was trimmed by 1 base and J by 3 bases, leaving 13 bases between them. CDR1 and CDR2 (germline): SGHTA, FQGNSA. This CDR3 has 15 residues. CDR3 loop: CASSLGGTLGYEQYF. In nucleotides, the CDR3 is TGTGCCAGCAGCTTAGGCGGCACGCTAGGCTACGAGCAGTACTTC. Filled out from reference TRBV7-2 and TRBJ2-7, the complete variable domain reads GAGVSQSPSNKVTEKGKDVELRCDPISGHTALYWYRQSLGQGLEFLIYFQGNSAPDKSGLPSDRFSAERTGGSVSTLTIQRTQQEDSAVYLCASSLGGTLGYEQYFGPGTRLTVT.

In nucleotides, the CDR3 is TGTGCCAGTAGTATTCTTTCGGGACAGGGCTCCGGGGAGCTGTTTTTT. Its protein is CASSILSGQGSGELFF. V usage is TRBV19 and J usage is TRBJ2-2; the match to TRBD1 covers 9 bases. This CDR3 contains 16 residues. The V segment lost 3 bases and the J segment 6 bases; nucleotides outside the gene matches: 8. The V gene's germline CDR1 is LNHDA and CDR2 SQIVND (reference sequence).

The chain joins TRBV6-2 or TRBV6-3 to TRBJ2-3; TRBD2 matches 12 bases. CDR3 length equals 17 residues. Germline CDR1 is MNHEY and CDR2 is SVGEGT. After removal of 5 bases from V and 2 bases from J, the junction contained 8 bases not matched to a gene. CDR3 nucleotides: TGTGCCAGCAGTACCGGACTAGCGGGAATCCCCACAGATACGCAGTATTTT. Translated, it gives CASSTGLAGIPTDTQYF.

This clone was seen once. The rearrangement joins TRBV19 to TRBJ2-1; D tentatively fits TRBD1 or TRBD2 (6 bases each). Trimming removed 5 bases from V and 7 bases from J, with 18 bases in between. Germline V gene sequence: CDR1 LNHDA, CDR2 SQIVND (reference sequence). CDR3 length: 15 amino acids. The CDR3 spells CASSPGAGGQNEQFF. In DNA, the CDR3 is TGTGCCAGTAGTCCCGGGGCCGGGGGCCAGAATGAGCAGTTCTTC. Filled out from reference TRBV19 and TRBJ2-1, the complete variable domain reads DGGITQSPKYLFRKEGQNVTLSCEQNLNHDAMYWYRQDPGQGLRLIYYSQIVNDFQKGDIAEGYSVSREKKESFPLTVTSAQKNPTAFYLCASSPGAGGQNEQFFGPGTRLTVL.

The V gene is TRBV6-5, the J gene TRBJ1-2; TRBD1 agrees at 7 bases. Germline loops: CDR1 MNHEY, CDR2 SVGAGI. The CDR3 totals 15 residues. Trimming at V came to 1 base and at J to 4 bases, leaving 6 bases not matched to a gene. In DNA, the CDR3 is TGTGCCAGCAGTTACTTGACAGGGTCGGGCTATGGCTACACCTTC. This gives the protein CASSYLTGSGYGYTF.

This clone was detected once. The chain couples TRBV12-5 to TRBJ2-7; tentative D call: TRBD1 (6 bases). V gave up 5 bases and J gave up 4 bases, with 18 bases separating them. The CDR3 loop spans 15 amino acids. The germline CDR1 and CDR2 sequences are LGHNT and FRNRAP. The CDR3 reads CASGMSRGLPYEQYF. DNA for the CDR3: TGTGCTAGTGGTATGTCCAGGGGATTACCGTACGAGCAGTACTTC.

The V call is TRBV28, the J call TRBJ1-5, with 11 bases fitting TRBD1. The V and J ends lost 3 bases and 7 bases, in that order; junction bases with no gene match: 20. CDR1 is MDHEN, CDR2 SYDVKM, per germline. This CDR3 is 20 amino acids long. The CDR3 is CASSFETWDRGLEREQPQHF. The CDR3 region has the DNA TGTGCCAGCAGTTTTGAGACGTGGGACAGGGGGTTGGAGCGAGAACAGCCCCAGCATTTT.

The gene calls are TRBV11-2 and TRBJ1-3, with unresolved D. V was clipped by 5 bases and J by 3 bases, with 8 bases between them. CDR1 is SGHAT, CDR2 FQNNGV, per germline. CDR3 size: 13 residues. CDR3 bases: TGTGCCAGCAGCAATTCACTTGGAAACACCATATATTTT. Its translation: CASSNSLGNTIYF.

The V call is TRBV14, the J call TRBJ2-1, with 12 positions matching TRBD2. CDR1 is SGHDN, CDR2 FVKESK, per germline. The CDR3 loop spans 17 amino acids. Trimming cost V 1 base and J 5 bases; bases outside gene matches: 6. The CDR3 protein is CASSQGRLAGANNEQFF. The CDR3 DNA follows: TGTGCCAGCAGCCAAGGACGACTAGCGGGAGCTAACAATGAGCAGTTCTTC.

The rearrangement links TRBV4-3 to TRBJ2-3; D gene unclear. The germline V and J ends were trimmed by 0 bases and 0 bases, with 7 bases remaining between them. This CDR3 comprises 15 residues. CDR1 and CDR2 (germline): LGHNA, YSLEER. CDR3 DNA sequence: TGCGCCAGCAGCCAAGATCTCAGCAGCACAGATACGCAGTATTTT. Protein product: CASSQDLSSTDTQYF.

In this sample, this clone turned up once. The CDR3 region has the DNA TGTGCCTCCCGGCGGAGGGACGACTCTATGAAACTGTTTTTT. Residues: CASRRRDDSMKLFF. The V and J genes are TRBV30 and TRBJ1-4; D is perhaps TRBD1 (5 bases). Per germline, CDR1 GTSNPN and CDR2 SVGIG (reference sequence). Trimming stripped 7 bases from V and 11 bases from J, with 23 bases between. The CDR3 extends over 14 amino acids.

This rearrangement joins TRBV30 to TRBJ2-5, with 10 positions matching TRBD2. The CDR3 contains 13 residues. Germline lookup yields CDR1 GTSNPN and CDR2 SVGIG (reference sequence). Trimming at V came to 4 bases and at J to 3 bases, leaving 2 bases not matched to a gene. Written as DNA, the CDR3 is TGTGCCTGGACTAGCGGGGGAAAAGAGACCCAGTACTTC. It is translated as CAWTSGGKETQYF.

J is TRBJ2-3 and V is TRBV7-3, with D tentatively TRBD1 (5 bases). The CDR3 covers 15 residues. From germline, CDR1 is SGHTA and CDR2 FQGTGA. V lost 0 bases and J 1 base, leaving 8 bases between the germline ends. The CDR3 DNA follows: TGTGCCAGCAGCTTAACAGGGGCCGGCACAGATACGCAGTATTTT. This gives the protein CASSLTGAGTDTQYF.

The CDR3 loop reads CASSRTSGYNEQFF. The CDR3 DNA sequence: TGCGCCAGCAGCCGGACTAGCGGATACAATGAGCAGTTCTTC. The chain recombines TRBV4-3 with TRBJ2-1; 10 positions match TRBD2. The CDR3 extends over 14 amino acids. Per germline, CDR1 LGHNA and CDR2 YSLEER. Germline trimming cut 4 bases from V and 4 bases from J; bases unmatched to any gene: 1.

The V gene is TRBV19, the J gene TRBJ1-2; D is unclear. The V end lost 6 bases, the J end lost 4 bases, and 12 bases lay between the germline ends. The CDR3 spans 13 residues. Germline V CDR1 and CDR2: LNHDA, SQIVND (reference sequence). The CDR3 region has the DNA TGTGCCAGTAGCCCCGCGCAAAGCTATGGCTACACCTTC. Protein sequence: CASSPAQSYGYTF.

The chain combines TRBV5-4 with TRBJ2-3; TRBD2 matches at 7 bases. Germline CDR1 SGHNT, CDR2 YYREEE (reference sequence). Unmatched junction bases numbered 10, after V lost 9 bases and J lost 3 bases. The CDR3 has 14 amino acids. The CDR3 DNA reads as TGTGCCACTCAGCGGGACCTGGGTACAGATACGCAGTATTTT. Protein product: CATQRDLGTDTQYF.